This T cell receptor (beta chain) stems from a study of blood T cell repertoires in COVID-19. Per the original methods: From reference gene primer amplification, estimates of nucleated cell counts were derived. The method was immunoSEQ multiplex PCR; TCRdb's version includes in-frame clones alone and lacks a portion of them. For V, J and clone size, that table is used; D and trimming come from the DNA. The sample has around 400,000 clones, roughly nine tenths seen once. The sequencing input was PBMCs or T cells enriched from blood (not recorded which). The receptor was isolated from a woman between 35 and 50 years old who had been exposed to COVID-19.

The DNA for the CDR3 is TGTGCCACCAGCAGAGCAGACAGTCAGGAGCTGTTTTTT. It encodes CATSRADSQELFF. The V and J genes are TRBV15 and TRBJ2-2; D possibly corresponds to TRBD1 (5 bases). Between the trimmed V and J ends, which lost 1 base and 10 bases, there was a span of 10 bases. The CDR3 covers 13 residues. Germline V gene data show CDR1 as LNHNV and CDR2 as YYDKDF (reference sequence). Full variable domain (remainder filled in from reference TRBV15 and TRBJ2-2): DAMVIQNPRYQVTQFGKPVTLSCSQTLNHNVMYWYQQKSSQAPKLLFHYYDKDFNNEADTPDNFQSRRPNTSFCFLDIRSPGLGDTAMYLCATSRADSQELFFGEGSRLTVL.